The 23 T cell receptor beta chains below come from one sample, sequenced in a study of cytomegalovirus exposure and HLA in healthy donors (TCRdb year 2017). The library was produced with the immunoSEQ multiplex PCR assay. The multiplex PCR relied on a mix of 60 forward primers for TCR Vbeta segments and 13 reverse primers for TCR Jbeta segments. Imported from immuneACCESS, the table was reduced by TCRdb to in-frame sequences with V and J called. These copies leave out some clones; in studies compared against another copy, an unresolved V gene accounts for under half, and the cause of the remainder is not known. A total of more than 65,000 clones appear in this sample, roughly 78% of them only once. The ten most abundant clones make up under 2.5% of the sample. Sequenced material: PBMCs. These receptor sequences come from a young man in good health and CMV-seronegative.

The V call is TRBV7-3, the J call TRBJ1-5, with TRBD1 matching over 8 bases. The germline V gene has CDR1 SGHTA and CDR2 FQGTGA. The V gene end was trimmed by 4 bases and the J gene end by 6 bases; junction bases not matched to a gene: 8. This CDR3 contains 15 residues. The CDR3 bases are TGTGCCAGCAGCTCAACACCGGGACAGGCTCAGCCCCAGCATTTT. Its translation: CASSSTPGQAQPQHF. The full variable domain, completed using reference TRBV7-3 and TRBJ1-5, is GAGVSQTPSNKVTEKGKYVELRCDPISGHTALYWYRQSLGQGPEFLIYFQGTGAADDSGLPNDRFFAVRPEGSVSTLKIQRTERGDSAVYLCASSSTPGQAQPQHFGDGTRLSIL.

This clone was found once. J is TRBJ1-6 and V is TRBV6-6; a possible D gene is TRBD1 (5 bases). The CDR3 is 15 residues long. Trimming removed 7 bases at V and 5 bases at J, with 15 bases between. CDR1 and CDR2 from the germline V gene are MNHNY and SVGAGI (reference sequence). Here the CDR3 reads CASTSLTVNNSPLHF. CDR3 bases: TGTGCCAGCACCTCTTTGACAGTGAATAATTCACCCCTCCACTTT.

V is TRBV28 and J is TRBJ2-7, with D possibly being TRBD1 (5 bases). This CDR3 has 13 residues. Germline values: CDR1 MDHEN, CDR2 SYDVKM. Trimming cost V 3 bases and J 4 bases, with 10 bases left between them. CDR3 sequence (DNA): TGTGCCAGCAGTTTGGGGCAGACATACGAGCAGTACTTC. It specifies CASSLGQTYEQYF.

The chain employs TRBV25-1 and TRBJ2-5, with D tentatively TRBD2 (6 bases). Near its end, the DNA agrees better with TRBJ2-7, so the J call may be wrong. Looked up from germline, CDR1 is MGHDK and CDR2 is SYGVNS. This CDR3 spans 15 amino acids. CDR3 loop: CASSEFGGRVNEQYF. CDR3 DNA sequence: TGTGCCAGCAGTGAATTCGGGGGTAGGGTCAACGAGCAGTACTTC.

With respect to this clone: Germline and junction disagree at one end, which may indicate a read error. The CDR3 spells CSAREGTTNHF. Written as DNA, the CDR3 is TGCAGTGCTAGAGAGGGGACTACCAATCACTTC. The chain employs TRBV20-1 and TRBJ2-5; 7 nucleotides match TRBD2. Looked up from germline, CDR1 is DFQATT and CDR2 is SNEGSKA (reference sequence). CDR3 length equals 11 residues.

A single count supports this clone. The chain has TRBV28 and TRBJ2-5; TRBD2 might be the D (6 bases). The CDR3 has 14 amino acids. Trimming cost V 6 bases and J 5 bases, with 16 bases left between them. Germline V gene sequence: CDR1 MDHEN, CDR2 SYDVKM. The CDR3 protein is CASSYRDFPETQYF. The DNA of the CDR3 is TGTGCCAGCAGCTACCGGGACTTTCCGGAGACCCAGTACTTC.

This clone was found a few times. The rearrangement uses TRBV7-9 and TRBJ1-1, with D uncertain. This CDR3 has 15 residues. The germline V gene has CDR1 SEHNR and CDR2 FQNEAQ (reference sequence). Between the trimmed V and J ends, which lost 3 bases and 3 bases, there was a span of 14 bases. The CDR3 region is CASSFDLGGHTEAFF. DNA for the CDR3: TGTGCCAGCAGCTTTGATCTCGGTGGGCACACTGAAGCTTTCTTT.

J is TRBJ1-3 and V is TRBV2; TRBD1 aligns across 7 bases. J lost 7 bases, V lost 1 base, and 1 base had no gene match. Germline-derived CDR1 and CDR2 are SNHLY and FYNNEI. CDR3 length: 13 amino acids. CDR3: CASSEETGNTIYF. The CDR3, as DNA: TGTGCCAGCAGTGAAGAGACAGGGAACACCATATATTTT. The full variable domain, its missing parts supplied by reference TRBV2 and TRBJ1-3, is EPEVTQTPSHQVTQMGQEVILRCVPISNHLYFYWYRQILGQKVEFLVSFYNNEISEKSEIFDDQFSVERPDGSNFTLKIRSTKLEDSAMYFCASSEETGNTIYFGEGSWLTVV.

V gene TRBV6-1 combines with J gene TRBJ1-2, with 10 bases lining up with TRBD1. CDR3 length: 15 amino acids. Germline CDR1 is MNHNS and CDR2 is SASEGT. After removal of 7 bases from V and 7 bases from J, the junction contained 12 bases not matched to a gene. CDR3 residues: CASTKGTGAGPGYTF. CDR3 DNA: TGTGCCAGCACAAAGGGGACAGGGGCGGGCCCTGGCTACACCTTC.

This CDR3 reads CASSLGLLYEQYF. CDR3 nucleotides: TGTGCCAGCAGTTTAGGGCTTCTCTACGAGCAGTACTTC. The chain uses TRBV28 and TRBJ2-7; no clear D. The V gene lost 2 bases and the J gene lost 3 bases, with 8 bases spanning the gap. Germline values: CDR1 MDHEN, CDR2 SYDVKM. This CDR3 comprises 13 residues.

This chain uses TRBV14 with TRBJ2-7; 13 bases match TRBD2. With V trimmed by 1 base and J by 5 bases, 8 bases remained unmatched. CDR3 length: 17 amino acids. Germline CDR1 reads SGHDN; CDR2 reads FVKESK. CDR3 bases: TGTGCCAGCAGCCAAGCGACTAGCGGGGGGCCTGCCGACGAGCAGTACTTC. Translated: CASSQATSGGPADEQYF.

The chain employs TRBV7-3 and TRBJ2-2; tentatively, D is TRBD1 (5 bases). The CDR3 consists of 13 residues. V was cut by 2 bases and J by 12 bases, with 13 bases left in between. Germline V lookup: CDR1 SGHTA, CDR2 FQGTGA. The CDR3 here is CASSLGVREKLFF. The CDR3 region has the DNA TGTGCCAGCAGCTTAGGAGTCAGGGAAAAGCTGTTTTTT. The full variable domain, its missing parts supplied by reference TRBV7-3 and TRBJ2-2, is GAGVSQTPSNKVTEKGKYVELRCDPISGHTALYWYRQSLGQGPEFLIYFQGTGAADDSGLPNDRFFAVRPEGSVSTLKIQRTERGDSAVYLCASSLGVREKLFFGEGSRLTVL.

This clone was seen only once. The chain combines TRBV28 with TRBJ2-7; D not certain. Germline V lookup: CDR1 MDHEN, CDR2 SYDVKM. The CDR3 sequence is 12 residues long. Deletions cut 3 bases from V and 5 bases from J, with 8 bases between. CDR3 coding DNA: TGTGCCAGCAGTTTTGCGAGTAACGAGCAGTACTTC. This codes for CASSFASNEQYF. Based on the CDR3 plus reference TRBV28 and TRBJ2-7, the full variable domain is DVKVTQSSRYLVKRTGEKVFLECVQDMDHENMFWYRQDPGLGLRLIYFSYDVKMKEKGDIPEGYSVSREKKERFSLILESASTNQTSMYLCASSFASNEQYFGPGTRLTVT.

The CDR3 DNA sequence: TGTGCCAGCAGCAGGGACAGAAGCAATCAGCCCCAGCATTTT. This codes for CASSRDRSNQPQHF. The rearrangement links TRBV7-8 to TRBJ1-5; TRBD1 matches 7 bases. Germline CDR1 reads SGHVS; CDR2 reads FQNEAQ. There are 14 residues in the CDR3. V trimming: 5 bases; J trimming: 1 base; junction bases outside the gene matches: 2. Full variable domain (remainder filled in from reference TRBV7-8 and TRBJ1-5): GAGVSQSPRYKVAKRGQDVALRCDPISGHVSLFWYQQALGQGPEFLTYFQNEAQLDKSGLPSDRFFAERPEGSVSTLKIQRTQQEDSAVYLCASSRDRSNQPQHFGDGTRLSIL.

The genes are TRBV5-6 and TRBJ1-4; D remains ambiguous. CDR1 and CDR2 (germline): SGHDT, YYEEEE. CDR3 length: 17 amino acids. Between the trimmed V and J ends, which lost 0 bases and 3 bases, there was a span of 15 bases. This CDR3 is CASSLGQRRRPNEKLFF. For the CDR3, the DNA is TGTGCCAGCAGCTTGGGACAACGAAGGCGACCTAATGAAAAACTGTTTTTT.

V and J are TRBV9 and TRBJ1-2; 10 positions match TRBD1. Germline loops: CDR1 SGDLS, CDR2 YYNGEE. CDR3 length: 16 residues. V shed 3 bases and J 6 bases; nucleotides not matched to a gene: 11. For the CDR3, the DNA is TGTGCCAGCAGCGACATCCGGGACAGGGGAGGAGATGGCTACACCTTC. Its protein product is CASSDIRDRGGDGYTF.

The V and J genes are TRBV12-5 and TRBJ1-1; 9 bases are shared with TRBD1. The CDR3 is made up of 15 amino acids. Per germline, CDR1 LGHNT and CDR2 FRNRAP. With V trimmed by 7 bases and J by 1 base, 7 bases remained unmatched. The CDR3 loop reads CASASSDRGNTEAFF. The CDR3 bases are TGTGCTAGTGCCTCCTCGGACAGGGGGAACACTGAAGCTTTCTTT.

The chain uses TRBV28 and TRBJ1-5; 7 bases match TRBD1. Germline-derived CDR1 and CDR2 are MDHEN and SYDVKM. The V segment lost 3 bases and the J segment 2 bases; nucleotides outside the gene matches: 4. This CDR3 is built from 15 residues. DNA of the CDR3: TGTGCCAGCAGTTTCCCCGGGACAGGCAATCAGCCCCAGCATTTT. Protein product: CASSFPGTGNQPQHF.

V usage is TRBV19 and J usage is TRBJ2-1, with 7 bases identical to TRBD1. Looked up from germline, CDR1 is LNHDA and CDR2 is SQIVND (reference sequence). This CDR3 has 14 amino acids. V trimming: 5 bases; J trimming: 6 bases; junction bases outside the gene matches: 7. CDR3 sequence (DNA): TGTGCCAGTAGTTCACCGACAGGGCGCAATGAGCAGTTCTTC. Encoded protein: CASSSPTGRNEQFF.

This chain joins TRBV4-3 and TRBJ1-5; tentatively, D is TRBD1 (5 bases). There are 15 residues in the CDR3. The V gene's germline CDR1 is LGHNA and CDR2 YSLEER. V was trimmed by 1 base and J by 4 bases, leaving 11 bases between them. The CDR3 loop reads CASSQVTGGNQPQHF. In DNA form, the CDR3 reads TGCGCCAGCAGCCAAGTTACGGGGGGAAATCAGCCCCAGCATTTT.

This clone has a single count. The rearrangement uses TRBV7-8 and TRBJ2-7; D may be TRBD1 (6 bases). The V end was cut by 5 bases, the J end by 2 bases, with 25 bases between. CDR1 and CDR2 from the germline V gene are SGHVS and FQNEAQ. CDR3 length: 18 residues. DNA of the CDR3: TGTGCCAGCAGCGCGAGATCAGGGGCTGGAAACGCAGCCTACGAGCAGTACTTC. Translated, it gives CASSARSGAGNAAYEQYF.

The chain employs TRBV19 and TRBJ1-5; D is ambiguous. The germline V gene encodes CDR1 LNHDA and CDR2 SQIVND (reference sequence). The CDR3 spans 16 residues. Trimming took 6 bases from V and 1 from J, leaving 16 bases between them. CDR3 DNA: TGTGCCAGTAGCCTCACGGGAAGAGCAAGCAATCAGCCCCAGCATTTT. Translated: CASSLTGRASNQPQHF.

This chain connects TRBV6-1 to TRBJ1-3; D is unresolved. Trimming took 4 bases from V and 0 from J, leaving 13 bases between them. Germline V gene data show CDR1 as MNHNS and CDR2 as SASEGT. The CDR3 is 16 residues long. The DNA of the CDR3 is TGTGCCAGCAGTGCCATTGACTCGAGCTCTGGAAACACCATATATTTT. Its protein product is CASSAIDSSSGNTIYF.